This T cell receptor beta chain came from a study of cytomegalovirus exposure and HLA in healthy donors. Study overall: Unique TCRs numbering around 80 million, obtained from HLA-typed donors, made up an early data release.

The junction had 7 bases not matched to a gene; V was cut back by 4 bases and J by 2 bases. CDR3 length equals 15 residues. Germline V gene data show CDR1 as SEHNR and CDR2 as FQNEAQ (reference sequence). Points from the study as a whole: It was confirmed in vitro that a few of the CMV-associated chains were specific for CMV antigens. One variant, a missense change in DCLRE1C, was linked in a later analysis to TCR beta V- and J-gene trimming.

A note on this clone: Its target is not known.

With 60 Vbeta and 13 Jbeta primers, the PCR was carried out. Profiled with immunoSEQ multiplex PCR; TCRdb holds only in-frame clones, not every one. The repertoire holds under 55,000 clones, with about two thirds as singletons. The sample consisted of PBMCs. The source of this sequence is a woman aged 25 to 39 in good health and CMV-seronegative. The chain joins TRBV7-9 to TRBJ2-5; 7 nucleotides align to TRBD1. CDR3: CASSSFSGGQETQYF. In DNA, the CDR3 is TGTGCCAGCAGCTCCTTCTCAGGGGGTCAAGAGACCCAGTACTTC.